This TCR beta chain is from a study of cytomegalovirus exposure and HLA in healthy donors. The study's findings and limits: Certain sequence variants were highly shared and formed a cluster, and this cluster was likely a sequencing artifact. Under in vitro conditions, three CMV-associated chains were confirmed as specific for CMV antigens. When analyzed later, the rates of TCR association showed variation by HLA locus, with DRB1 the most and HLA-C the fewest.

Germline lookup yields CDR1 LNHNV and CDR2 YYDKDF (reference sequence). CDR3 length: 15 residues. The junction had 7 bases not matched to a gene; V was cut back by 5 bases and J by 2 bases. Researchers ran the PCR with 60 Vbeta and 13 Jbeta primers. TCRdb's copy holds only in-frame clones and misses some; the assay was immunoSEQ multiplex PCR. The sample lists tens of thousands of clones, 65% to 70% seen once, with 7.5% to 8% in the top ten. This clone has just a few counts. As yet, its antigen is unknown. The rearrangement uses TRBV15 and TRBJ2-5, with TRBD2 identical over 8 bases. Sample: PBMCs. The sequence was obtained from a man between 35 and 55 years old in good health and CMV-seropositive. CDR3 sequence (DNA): TGTGCCACCAGCGACCCACTAGCGGCGCAAGAGACCCAGTACTTC. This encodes CATSDPLAAQETQYF.